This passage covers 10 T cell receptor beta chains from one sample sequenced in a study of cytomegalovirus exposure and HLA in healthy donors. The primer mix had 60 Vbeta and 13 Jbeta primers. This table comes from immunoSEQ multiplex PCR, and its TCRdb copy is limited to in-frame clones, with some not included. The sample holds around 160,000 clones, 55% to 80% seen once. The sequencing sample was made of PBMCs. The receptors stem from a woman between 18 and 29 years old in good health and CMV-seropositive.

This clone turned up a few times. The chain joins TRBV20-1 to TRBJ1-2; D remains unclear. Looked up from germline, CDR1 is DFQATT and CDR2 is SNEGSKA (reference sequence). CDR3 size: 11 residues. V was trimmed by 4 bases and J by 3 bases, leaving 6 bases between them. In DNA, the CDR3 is TGCAGTGCTATGTCCGACTATGGCTACACCTTC. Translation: CSAMSDYGYTF.

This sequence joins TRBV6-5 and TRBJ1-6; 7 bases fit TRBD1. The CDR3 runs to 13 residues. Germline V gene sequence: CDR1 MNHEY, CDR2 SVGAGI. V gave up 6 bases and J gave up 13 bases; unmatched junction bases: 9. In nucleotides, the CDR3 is TGTGCCAGCAGGCATGGGACAGTTCTTCCCCTCCACTTT. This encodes CASRHGTVLPLHF.

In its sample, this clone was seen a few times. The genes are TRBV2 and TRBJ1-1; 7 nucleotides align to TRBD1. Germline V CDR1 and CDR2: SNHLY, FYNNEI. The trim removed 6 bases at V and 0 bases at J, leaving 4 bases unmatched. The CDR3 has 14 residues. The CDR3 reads CASRQGVMNTEAFF. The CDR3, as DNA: TGTGCCAGCAGGCAGGGGGTTATGAACACTGAAGCTTTCTTT.

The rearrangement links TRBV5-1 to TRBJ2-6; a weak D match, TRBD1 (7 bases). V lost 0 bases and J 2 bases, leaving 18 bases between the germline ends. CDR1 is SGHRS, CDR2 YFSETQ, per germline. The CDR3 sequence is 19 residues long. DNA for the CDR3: TGCGCCAGCAGCTTGGCACTAGCTCAGGGGGTAACTGGGGCCAACGTCCTGACTTTC. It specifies CASSLALAQGVTGANVLTF.

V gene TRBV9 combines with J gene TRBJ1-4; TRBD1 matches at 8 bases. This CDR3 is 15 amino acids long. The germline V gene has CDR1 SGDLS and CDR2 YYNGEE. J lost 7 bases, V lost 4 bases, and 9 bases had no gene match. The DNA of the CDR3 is TGTGCCAGCAGCTTACAGACAGGGGTACGTGAAAAACTGTTTTTT. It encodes CASSLQTGVREKLFF.

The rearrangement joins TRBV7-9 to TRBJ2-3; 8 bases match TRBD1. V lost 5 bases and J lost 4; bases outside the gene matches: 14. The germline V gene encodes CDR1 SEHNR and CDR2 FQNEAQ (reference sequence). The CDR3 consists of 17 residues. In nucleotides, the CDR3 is TGTGCCAGCAGCCTCCCCCCGACAGGGGAAGAGGCAGATACGCAGTATTTT. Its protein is CASSLPPTGEEADTQYF.

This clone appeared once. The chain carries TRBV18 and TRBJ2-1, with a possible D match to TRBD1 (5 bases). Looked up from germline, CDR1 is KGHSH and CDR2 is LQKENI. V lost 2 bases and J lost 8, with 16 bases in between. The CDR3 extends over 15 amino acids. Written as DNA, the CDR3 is TGTGCCAGCTCACCAAGTCAGGGCTTTACCGATGAGCAGTTCTTC. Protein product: CASSPSQGFTDEQFF.

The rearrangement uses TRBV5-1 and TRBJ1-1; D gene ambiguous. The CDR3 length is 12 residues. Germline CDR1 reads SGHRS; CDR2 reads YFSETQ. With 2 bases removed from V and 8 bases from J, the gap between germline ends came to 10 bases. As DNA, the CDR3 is TGCGCCAGCAGCTTTGGCAACCAGGAAGCTTTCTTT. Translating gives CASSFGNQEAFF.

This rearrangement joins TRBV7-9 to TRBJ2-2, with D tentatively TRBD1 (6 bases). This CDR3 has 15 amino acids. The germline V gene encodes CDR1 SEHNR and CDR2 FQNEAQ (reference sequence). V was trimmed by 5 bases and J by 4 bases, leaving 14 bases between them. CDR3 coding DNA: TGTGCCAGCAGCCCAACAGGGCCGGTCACCGGGGAGCTGTTTTTT. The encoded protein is CASSPTGPVTGELFF.

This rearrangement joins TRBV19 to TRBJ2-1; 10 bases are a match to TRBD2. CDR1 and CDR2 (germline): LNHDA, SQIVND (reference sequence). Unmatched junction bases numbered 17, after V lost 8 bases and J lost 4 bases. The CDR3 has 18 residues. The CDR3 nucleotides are TGTGCCAGTCGACGGGGACAGTCACTAGCGGGGCCATACAATGAGCAGTTCTTC. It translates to CASRRGQSLAGPYNEQFF.